This T cell receptor beta chain comes out of a study of T cell responses to AZD1222 COVID-19 vaccine. Findings and caveats of the study: Most donors were white British and more were female, and clonal diversity was possibly underestimated. The number of AZD1222 recipients seropositive at baseline was only five or six. Repertoire sampling occurred only after the peak T cell response. A reported finding is that nearly half of spike-specific TCRs target unmutated variant regions.

On this clone: Its specificity is not known.

TCRdb's table, derived via immunoSEQ multiplex PCR, lists solely in-frame clones and lacks some. The data show 110,000 or so clones, roughly nine tenths seen once. The junction had 3 bases not matched to a gene; V was cut back by 4 bases and J by 0 bases. The CDR3 consists of 15 residues. The germline gives CDR1 SGHRS, CDR2 YFSETQ. The starting material was peripheral blood, obtained on day 0 of AZD1222 vaccination. This TCR came from an adult in good health. The rearrangement links TRBV5-1 to TRBJ2-1; TRBD1 matches 8 bases. The CDR3 DNA reads TGCGCCAGCAGCCAAACAGGGGGCTCCTACAATGAGCAGTTCTTC. It specifies CASSQTGGSYNEQFF.